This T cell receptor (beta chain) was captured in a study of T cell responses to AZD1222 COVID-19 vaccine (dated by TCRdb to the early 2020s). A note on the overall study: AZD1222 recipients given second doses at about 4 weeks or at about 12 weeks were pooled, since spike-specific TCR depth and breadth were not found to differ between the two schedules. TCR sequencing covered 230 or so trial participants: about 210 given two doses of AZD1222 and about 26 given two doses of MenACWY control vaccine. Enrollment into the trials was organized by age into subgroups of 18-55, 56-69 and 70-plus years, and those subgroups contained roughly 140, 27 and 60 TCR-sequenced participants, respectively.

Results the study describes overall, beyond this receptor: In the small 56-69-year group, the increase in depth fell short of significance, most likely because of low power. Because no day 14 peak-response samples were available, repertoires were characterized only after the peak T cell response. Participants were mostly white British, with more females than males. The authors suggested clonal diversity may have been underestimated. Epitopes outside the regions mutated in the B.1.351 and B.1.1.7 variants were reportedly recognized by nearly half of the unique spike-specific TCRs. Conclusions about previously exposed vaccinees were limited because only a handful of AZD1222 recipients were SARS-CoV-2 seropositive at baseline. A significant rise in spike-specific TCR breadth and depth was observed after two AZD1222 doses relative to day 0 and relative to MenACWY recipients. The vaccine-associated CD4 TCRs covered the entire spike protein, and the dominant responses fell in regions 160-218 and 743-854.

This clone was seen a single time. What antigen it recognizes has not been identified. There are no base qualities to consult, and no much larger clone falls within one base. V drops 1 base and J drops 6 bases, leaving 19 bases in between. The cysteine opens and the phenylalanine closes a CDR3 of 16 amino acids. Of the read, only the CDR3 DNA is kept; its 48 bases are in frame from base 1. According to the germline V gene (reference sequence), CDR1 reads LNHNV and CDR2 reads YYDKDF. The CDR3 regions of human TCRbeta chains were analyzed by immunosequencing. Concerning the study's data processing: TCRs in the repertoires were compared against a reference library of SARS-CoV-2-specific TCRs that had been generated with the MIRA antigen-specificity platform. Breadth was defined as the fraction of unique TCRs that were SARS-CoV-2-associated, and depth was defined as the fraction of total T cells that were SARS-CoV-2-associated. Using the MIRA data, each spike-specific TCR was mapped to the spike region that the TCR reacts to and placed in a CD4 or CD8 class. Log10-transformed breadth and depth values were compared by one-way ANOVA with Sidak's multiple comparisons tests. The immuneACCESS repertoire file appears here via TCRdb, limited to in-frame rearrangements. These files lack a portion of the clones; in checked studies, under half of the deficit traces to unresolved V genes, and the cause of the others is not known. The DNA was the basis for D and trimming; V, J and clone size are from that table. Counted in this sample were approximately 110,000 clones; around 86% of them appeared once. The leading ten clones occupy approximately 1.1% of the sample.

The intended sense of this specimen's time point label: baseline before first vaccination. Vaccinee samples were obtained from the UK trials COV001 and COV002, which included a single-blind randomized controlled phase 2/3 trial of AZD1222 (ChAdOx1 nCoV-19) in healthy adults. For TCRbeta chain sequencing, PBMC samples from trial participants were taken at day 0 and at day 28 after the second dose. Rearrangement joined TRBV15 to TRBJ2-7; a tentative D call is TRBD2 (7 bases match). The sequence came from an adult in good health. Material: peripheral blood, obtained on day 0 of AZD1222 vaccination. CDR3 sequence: CATSRAPQYGGREQYF. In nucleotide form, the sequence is TGTGCCACCAGCAGAGCCCCCCAGTACGGGGGGCGCGAGCAGTACTTC.